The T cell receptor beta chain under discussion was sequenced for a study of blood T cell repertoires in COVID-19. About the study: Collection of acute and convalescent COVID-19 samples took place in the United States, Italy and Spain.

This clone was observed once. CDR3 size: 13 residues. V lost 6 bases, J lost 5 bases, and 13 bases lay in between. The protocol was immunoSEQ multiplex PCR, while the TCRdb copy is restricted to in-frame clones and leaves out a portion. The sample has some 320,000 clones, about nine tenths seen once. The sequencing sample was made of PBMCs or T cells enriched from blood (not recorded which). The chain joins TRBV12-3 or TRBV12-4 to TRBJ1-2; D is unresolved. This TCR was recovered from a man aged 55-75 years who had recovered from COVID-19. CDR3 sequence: CASSTGVSYGYTF. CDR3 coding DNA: TGTGCCAGCAGCACGGGAGTCTCGTATGGCTACACCTTC.